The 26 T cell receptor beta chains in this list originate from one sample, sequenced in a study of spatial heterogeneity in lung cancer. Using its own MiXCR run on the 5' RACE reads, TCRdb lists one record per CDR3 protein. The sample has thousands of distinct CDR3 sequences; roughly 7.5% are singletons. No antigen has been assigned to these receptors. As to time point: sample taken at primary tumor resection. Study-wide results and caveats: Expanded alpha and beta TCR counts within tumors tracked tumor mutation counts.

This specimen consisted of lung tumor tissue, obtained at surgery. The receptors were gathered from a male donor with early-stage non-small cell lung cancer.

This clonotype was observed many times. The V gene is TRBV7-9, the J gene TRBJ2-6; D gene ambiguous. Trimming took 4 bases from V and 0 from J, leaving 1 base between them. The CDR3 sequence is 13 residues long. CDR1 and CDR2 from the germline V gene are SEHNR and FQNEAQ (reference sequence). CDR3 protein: CASSSSGANVLTF. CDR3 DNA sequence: TGTGCCAGCAGCTCCTCTGGGGCCAACGTCCTGACTTTC. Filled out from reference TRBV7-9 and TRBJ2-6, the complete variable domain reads DTGVSQNPRHKITKRGQNVTFRCDPISEHNRLYWYRQTLGQGPEFLTYFQNEAQLEKSRLLSDRFSAERPKGSFSTLEIQRTEQGDSAMYLCASSSSGANVLTFGAGSRLTVL.

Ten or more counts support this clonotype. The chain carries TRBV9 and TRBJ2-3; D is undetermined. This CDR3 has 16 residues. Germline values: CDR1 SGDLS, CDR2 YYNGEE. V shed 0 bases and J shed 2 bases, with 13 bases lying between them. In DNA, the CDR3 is TGTGCCAGCAGCGTAGGCCTTGCGGTCCTCACAGATACGCAGTATTTT. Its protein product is CASSVGLAVLTDTQYF.

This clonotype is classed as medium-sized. DNA for the CDR3: TGTGCCAGCAGTTTTTTCCTTAAACGAGGGGTGAGCTCCTACAATGAGCAGTTCTTC. It translates to CASSFFLKRGVSSYNEQFF. V usage is TRBV28 and J usage is TRBJ2-1; D may match TRBD1 or TRBD2 (5 bases each). V was shortened by 3 bases and J by 0 bases, with 21 bases between the two germline ends. The CDR3 sequence is 19 residues long. Germline V gives CDR1 MDHEN, CDR2 SYDVKM.

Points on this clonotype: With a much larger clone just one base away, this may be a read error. DNA of the CDR3: TGCAGTGCTAGTTATATGGAGACCCAGTACTTC. Residues: CSASYMETQYF. This chain connects TRBV20-1 to TRBJ2-5; no firm D call. Trimming cost V 3 bases and J 5 bases, with 7 bases left between them. Germline V CDR1 and CDR2: DFQATT, SNEGSKA (reference sequence). This CDR3 has 11 residues.

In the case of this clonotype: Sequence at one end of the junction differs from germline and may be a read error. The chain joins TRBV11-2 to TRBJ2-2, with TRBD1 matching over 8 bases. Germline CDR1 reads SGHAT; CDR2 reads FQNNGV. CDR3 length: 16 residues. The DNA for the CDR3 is TGTGTCAGCAGCATCACCGGGACAGGGAACACCGGGGAGCTGTTTTTT. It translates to CVSSITGTGNTGELFF.

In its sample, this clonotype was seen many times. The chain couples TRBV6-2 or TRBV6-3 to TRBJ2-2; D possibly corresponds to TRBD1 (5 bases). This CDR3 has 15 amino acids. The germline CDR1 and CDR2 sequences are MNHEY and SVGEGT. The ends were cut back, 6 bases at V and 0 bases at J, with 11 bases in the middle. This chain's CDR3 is CASSPIGANTGELFF. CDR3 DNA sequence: TGTGCCAGCAGCCCCATAGGGGCGAACACCGGGGAGCTGTTTTTT.

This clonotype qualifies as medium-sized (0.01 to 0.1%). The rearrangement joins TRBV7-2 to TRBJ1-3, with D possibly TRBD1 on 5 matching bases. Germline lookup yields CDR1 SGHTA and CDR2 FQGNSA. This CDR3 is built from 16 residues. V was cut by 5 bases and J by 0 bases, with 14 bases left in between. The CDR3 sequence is CASSLGPNLSGNTIYF. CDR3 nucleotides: TGTGCCAGCAGCCTGGGACCGAACCTCTCTGGAAACACCATATATTTT.

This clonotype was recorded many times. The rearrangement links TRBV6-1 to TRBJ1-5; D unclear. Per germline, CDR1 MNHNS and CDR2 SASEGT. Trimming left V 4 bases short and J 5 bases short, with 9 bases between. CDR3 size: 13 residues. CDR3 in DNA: TGTGCCAGCAGTGGTTCCTGGGATCAGCCCCAGCATTTT. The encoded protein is CASSGSWDQPQHF.

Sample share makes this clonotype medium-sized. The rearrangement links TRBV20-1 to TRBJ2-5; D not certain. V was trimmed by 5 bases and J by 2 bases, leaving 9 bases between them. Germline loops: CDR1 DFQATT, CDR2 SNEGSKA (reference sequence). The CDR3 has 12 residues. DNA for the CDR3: TGCAGTGCTCTGCCCAGTCAAGAGACCCAGTACTTC. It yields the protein CSALPSQETQYF.

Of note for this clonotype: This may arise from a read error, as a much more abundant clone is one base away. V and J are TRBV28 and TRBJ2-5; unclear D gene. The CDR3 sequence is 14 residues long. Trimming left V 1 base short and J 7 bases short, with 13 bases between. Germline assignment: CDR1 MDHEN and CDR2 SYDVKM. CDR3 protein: CASSLSRMVVTQYF. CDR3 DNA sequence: TGTGCCAGCAGTTTATCCAGGATGGTAGTGACCCAGTACTTC.

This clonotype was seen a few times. The CDR3 region is CASSLVTTGELFF. The DNA of the CDR3 is TGCGCCAGCAGCTTGGTAACAACCGGGGAGCTGTTTTTT. The rearrangement links TRBV5-1 to TRBJ2-2, with unresolved D. Trimming cost V 0 bases and J 5 bases, with 5 bases left between them. The CDR3 totals 13 residues. Germline CDR1 and CDR2: SGHRS and YFSETQ.

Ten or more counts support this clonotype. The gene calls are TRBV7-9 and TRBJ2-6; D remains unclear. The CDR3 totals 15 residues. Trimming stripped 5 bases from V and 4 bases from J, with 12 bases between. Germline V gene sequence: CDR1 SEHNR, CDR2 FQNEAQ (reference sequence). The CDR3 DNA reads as TGTGCCAGCAGCGCGCCAGACGCGGGGGCCAACGTCCTGACTTTC. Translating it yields CASSAPDAGANVLTF.

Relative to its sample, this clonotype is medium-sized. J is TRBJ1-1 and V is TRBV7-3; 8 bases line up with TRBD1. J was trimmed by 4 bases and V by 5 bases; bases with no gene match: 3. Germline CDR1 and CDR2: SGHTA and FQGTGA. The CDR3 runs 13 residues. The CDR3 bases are TGTGCCAGCAGCCGGACAGGGACCACTGAAGCTTTCTTT. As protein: CASSRTGTTEAFF.

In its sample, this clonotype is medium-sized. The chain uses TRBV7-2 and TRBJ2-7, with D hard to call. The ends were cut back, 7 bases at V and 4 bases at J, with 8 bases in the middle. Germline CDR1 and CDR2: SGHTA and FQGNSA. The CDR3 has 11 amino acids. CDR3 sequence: CASTSQYEQYF. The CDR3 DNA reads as TGTGCCAGCACCTCTCAGTACGAGCAGTACTTC.

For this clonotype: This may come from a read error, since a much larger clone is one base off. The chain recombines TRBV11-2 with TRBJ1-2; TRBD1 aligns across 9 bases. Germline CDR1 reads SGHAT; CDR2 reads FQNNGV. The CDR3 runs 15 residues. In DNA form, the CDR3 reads TGTGCCAGCAGCTTGGGACAGGGTCCGGTTTATGGCTACGCCTTC. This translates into CASSLGQGPVYGYAF.

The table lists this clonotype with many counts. CDR3 sequence: CSAWRTSEVTDTQYF. CDR3 sequence (DNA): TGCAGTGCTTGGAGGACTAGCGAGGTGACAGATACGCAGTATTTT. The rearrangement links TRBV20-1 to TRBJ2-3; 9 positions match TRBD2. The germline V gene encodes CDR1 DFQATT and CDR2 SNEGSKA (reference sequence). The CDR3 has 15 amino acids. The trim removed 5 bases at V and 3 bases at J, leaving 9 bases unmatched.

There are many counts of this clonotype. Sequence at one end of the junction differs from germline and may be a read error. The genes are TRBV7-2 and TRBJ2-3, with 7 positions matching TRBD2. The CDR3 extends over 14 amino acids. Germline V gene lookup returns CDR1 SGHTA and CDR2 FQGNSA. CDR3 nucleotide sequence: TGTGCCAGCAGCCCGTCGGGAGGTCAACCGACCAGGGATTTT. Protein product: CASSPSGGQPTRDF.

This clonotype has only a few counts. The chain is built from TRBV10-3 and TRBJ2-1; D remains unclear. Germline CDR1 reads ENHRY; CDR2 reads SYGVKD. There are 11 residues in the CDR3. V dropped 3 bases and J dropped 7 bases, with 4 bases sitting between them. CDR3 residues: CAISERNEQFF. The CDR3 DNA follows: TGTGCCATCAGTGAAAGGAATGAGCAGTTCTTC.

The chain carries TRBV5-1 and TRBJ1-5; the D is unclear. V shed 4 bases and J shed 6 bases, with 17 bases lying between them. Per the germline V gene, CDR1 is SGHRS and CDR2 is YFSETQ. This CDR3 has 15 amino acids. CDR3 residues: CASSPNAGGGQPQHF. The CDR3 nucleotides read TGCGCCAGCAGCCCCAACGCCGGAGGTGGTCAGCCCCAGCATTTT.

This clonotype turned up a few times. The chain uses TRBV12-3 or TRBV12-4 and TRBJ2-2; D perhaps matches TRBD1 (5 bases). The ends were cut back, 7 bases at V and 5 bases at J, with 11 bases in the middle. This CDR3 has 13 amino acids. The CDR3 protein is CASTFQGTGELFF. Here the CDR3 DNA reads TGTGCCAGCACCTTTCAGGGTACCGGGGAGCTGTTTTTT.

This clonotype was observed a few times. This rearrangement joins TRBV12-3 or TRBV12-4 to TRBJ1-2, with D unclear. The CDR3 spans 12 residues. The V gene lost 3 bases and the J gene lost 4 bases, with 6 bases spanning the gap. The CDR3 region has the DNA TGTGCCAGCAGTTTTGGTACCTATGGCTACACCTTC. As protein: CASSFGTYGYTF.

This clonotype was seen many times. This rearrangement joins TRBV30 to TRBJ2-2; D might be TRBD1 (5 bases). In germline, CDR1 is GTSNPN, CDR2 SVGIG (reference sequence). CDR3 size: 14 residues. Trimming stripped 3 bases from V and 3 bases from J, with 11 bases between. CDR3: CAWRGVQDTGELFF. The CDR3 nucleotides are TGTGCCTGGAGAGGAGTACAGGACACCGGGGAGCTGTTTTTT.

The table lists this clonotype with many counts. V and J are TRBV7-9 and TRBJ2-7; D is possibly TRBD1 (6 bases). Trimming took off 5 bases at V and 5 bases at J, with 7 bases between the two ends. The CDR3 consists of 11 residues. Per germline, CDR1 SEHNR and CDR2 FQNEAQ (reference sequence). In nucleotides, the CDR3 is TGTGCCAGCAGCCGGGACAACGAGCAGTACTTC. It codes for CASSRDNEQYF.

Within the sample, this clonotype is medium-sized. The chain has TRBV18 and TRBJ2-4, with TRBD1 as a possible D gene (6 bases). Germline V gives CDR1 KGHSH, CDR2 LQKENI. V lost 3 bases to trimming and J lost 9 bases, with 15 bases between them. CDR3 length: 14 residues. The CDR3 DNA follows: TGTGCCAGCTCACCGGCAGGACAGAATAGCATTCAGTACTTC. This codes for CASSPAGQNSIQYF.

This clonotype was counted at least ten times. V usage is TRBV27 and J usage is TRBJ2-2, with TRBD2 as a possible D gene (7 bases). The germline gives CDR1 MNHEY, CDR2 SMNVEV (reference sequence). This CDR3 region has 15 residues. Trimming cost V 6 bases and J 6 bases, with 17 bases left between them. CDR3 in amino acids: CASRPPQGRAGELFF. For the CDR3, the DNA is TGTGCCAGCAGGCCTCCCCAGGGGAGGGCCGGGGAGCTGTTTTTT.

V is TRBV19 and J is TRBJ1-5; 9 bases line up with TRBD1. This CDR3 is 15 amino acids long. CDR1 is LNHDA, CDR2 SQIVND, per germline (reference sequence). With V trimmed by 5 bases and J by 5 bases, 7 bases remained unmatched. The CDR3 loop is CASSSGQGGDQPQHF. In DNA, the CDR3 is TGTGCCAGTAGTTCGGGACAGGGTGGCGATCAGCCCCAGCATTTT. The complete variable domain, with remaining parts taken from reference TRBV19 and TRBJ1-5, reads DGGITQSPKYLFRKEGQNVTLSCEQNLNHDAMYWYRQDPGQGLRLIYYSQIVNDFQKGDIAEGYSVSREKKESFPLTVTSAQKNPTAFYLCASSSGQGGDQPQHFGDGTRLSIL.